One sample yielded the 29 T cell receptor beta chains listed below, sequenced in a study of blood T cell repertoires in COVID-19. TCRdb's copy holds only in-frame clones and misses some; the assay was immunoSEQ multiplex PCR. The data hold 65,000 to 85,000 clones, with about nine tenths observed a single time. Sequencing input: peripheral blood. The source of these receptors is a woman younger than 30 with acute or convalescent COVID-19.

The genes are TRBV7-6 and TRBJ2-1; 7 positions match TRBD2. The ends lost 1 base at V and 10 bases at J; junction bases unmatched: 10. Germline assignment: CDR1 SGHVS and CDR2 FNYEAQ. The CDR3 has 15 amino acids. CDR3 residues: CASSLETSPFGEQFF. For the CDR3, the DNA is TGTGCCAGCAGCTTAGAGACTAGCCCATTCGGCGAGCAGTTCTTC.

This CDR3 is CASSDVWLANTGELFF. DNA of the CDR3: TGTGCCAGCAGTGATGTTTGGCTAGCTAACACCGGGGAGCTGTTTTTT. The chain is built from TRBV6-1 and TRBJ2-2, with D tentatively TRBD2 (5 bases). V was trimmed by 3 bases and J by 2 bases, leaving 13 bases between them. The germline V gene has CDR1 MNHNS and CDR2 SASEGT. The CDR3 consists of 16 residues.

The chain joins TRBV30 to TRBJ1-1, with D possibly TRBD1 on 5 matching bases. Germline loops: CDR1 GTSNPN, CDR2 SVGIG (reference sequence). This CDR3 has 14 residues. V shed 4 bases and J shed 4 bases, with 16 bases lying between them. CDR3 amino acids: CAWNKGASATEAFF. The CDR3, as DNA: TGTGCCTGGAACAAAGGGGCGTCGGCCACTGAAGCTTTCTTT. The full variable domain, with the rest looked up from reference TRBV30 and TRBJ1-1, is SQTIHQWPATLVQPVGSPLSLECTVEGTSNPNLYWYRQAAGRGLQLLFYSVGIGQISSEVPQNLSASRPQDRQFILSSKKLLLSDSGFYLCAWNKGASATEAFFGQGTRLTVV.

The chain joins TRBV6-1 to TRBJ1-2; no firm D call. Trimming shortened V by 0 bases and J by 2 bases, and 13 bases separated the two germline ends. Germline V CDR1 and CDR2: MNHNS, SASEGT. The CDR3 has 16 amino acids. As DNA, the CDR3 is TGTGCCAGCAGTGAAGCCTTGGGCGGAGGGAACTATGGCTACACCTTC. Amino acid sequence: CASSEALGGGNYGYTF.

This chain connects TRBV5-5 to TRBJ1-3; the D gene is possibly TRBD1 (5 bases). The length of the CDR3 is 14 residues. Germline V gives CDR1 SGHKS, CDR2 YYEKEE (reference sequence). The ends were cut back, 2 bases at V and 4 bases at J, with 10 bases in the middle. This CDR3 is CASSFGQGGNTIYF. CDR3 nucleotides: TGTGCCAGCAGCTTTGGCCAGGGCGGAAACACCATATATTTT.

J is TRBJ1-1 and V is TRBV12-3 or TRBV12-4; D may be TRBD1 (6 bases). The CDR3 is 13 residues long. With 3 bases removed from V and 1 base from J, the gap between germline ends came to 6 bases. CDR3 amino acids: CASSLTGNTEAFF. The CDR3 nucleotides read TGTGCCAGCAGTTTGACAGGGAACACTGAAGCTTTCTTT.

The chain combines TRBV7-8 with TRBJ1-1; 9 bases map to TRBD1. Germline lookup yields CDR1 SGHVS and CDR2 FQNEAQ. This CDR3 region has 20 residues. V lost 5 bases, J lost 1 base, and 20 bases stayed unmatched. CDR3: CASSAIQGAVFSRGNTEAFF. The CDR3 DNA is TGTGCCAGCAGCGCGATACAGGGGGCCGTTTTTTCCCGTGGGAACACTGAAGCTTTCTTT.

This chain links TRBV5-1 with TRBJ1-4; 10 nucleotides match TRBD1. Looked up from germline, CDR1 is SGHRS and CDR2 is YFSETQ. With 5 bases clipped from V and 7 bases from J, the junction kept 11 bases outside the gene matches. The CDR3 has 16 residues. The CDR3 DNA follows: TGCGCCAGCAGTTCCGAGCACCGGGACAGGGGTGAAAAACTGTTTTTT. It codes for CASSSEHRDRGEKLFF.

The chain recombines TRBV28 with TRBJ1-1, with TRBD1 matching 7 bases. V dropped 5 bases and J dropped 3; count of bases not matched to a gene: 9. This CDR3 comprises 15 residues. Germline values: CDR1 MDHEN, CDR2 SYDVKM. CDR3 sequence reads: CASSPPTGKDTEAFF. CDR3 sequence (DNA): TGTGCCAGCAGTCCTCCGACAGGGAAGGACACTGAAGCTTTCTTT.

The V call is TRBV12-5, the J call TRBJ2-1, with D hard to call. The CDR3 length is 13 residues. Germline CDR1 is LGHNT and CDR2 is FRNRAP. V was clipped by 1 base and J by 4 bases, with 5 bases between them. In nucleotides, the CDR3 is TGTGCTAGTGGTTTGGGGAGATACAATGAGCAGTTCTTC. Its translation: CASGLGRYNEQFF.

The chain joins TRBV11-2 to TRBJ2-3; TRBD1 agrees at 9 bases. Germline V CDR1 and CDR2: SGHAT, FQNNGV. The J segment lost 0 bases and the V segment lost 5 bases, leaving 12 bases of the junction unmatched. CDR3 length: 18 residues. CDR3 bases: TGTGCCAGCAGCCCGTGGGACAGGGTATCCGTCAGCACAGATACGCAGTATTTT. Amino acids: CASSPWDRVSVSTDTQYF.

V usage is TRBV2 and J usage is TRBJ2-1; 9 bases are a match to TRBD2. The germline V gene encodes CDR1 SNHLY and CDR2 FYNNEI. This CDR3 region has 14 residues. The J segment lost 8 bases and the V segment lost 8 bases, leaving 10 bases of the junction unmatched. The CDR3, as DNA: TGTGCCAGCGGTCGGGCGGGGGGGCTGGATGAGCAGTTCTTC. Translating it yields CASGRAGGLDEQFF.

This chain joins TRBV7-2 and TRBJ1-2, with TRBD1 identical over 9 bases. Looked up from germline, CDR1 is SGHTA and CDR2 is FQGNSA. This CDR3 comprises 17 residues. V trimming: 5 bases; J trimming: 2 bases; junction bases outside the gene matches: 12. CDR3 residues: CASSRSSAQGANYGYTF. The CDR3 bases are TGTGCCAGCAGCCGCAGTTCGGCACAGGGGGCCAACTATGGCTACACCTTC.

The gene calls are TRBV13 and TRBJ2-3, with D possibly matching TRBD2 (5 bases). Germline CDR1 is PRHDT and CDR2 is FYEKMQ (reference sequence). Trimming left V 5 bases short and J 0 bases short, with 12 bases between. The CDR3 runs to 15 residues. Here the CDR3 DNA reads TGTGCCAGCAGCCGCCCGAGGGCTAGCACAGATACGCAGTATTTT. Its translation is CASSRPRASTDTQYF.

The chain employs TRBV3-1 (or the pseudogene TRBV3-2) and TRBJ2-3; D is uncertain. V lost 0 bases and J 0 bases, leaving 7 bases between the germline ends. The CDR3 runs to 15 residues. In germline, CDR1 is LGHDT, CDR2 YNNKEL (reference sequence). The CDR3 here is CASSQDDFSTDTQYF. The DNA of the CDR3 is TGTGCCAGCAGCCAAGATGACTTTAGCACAGATACGCAGTATTTT.

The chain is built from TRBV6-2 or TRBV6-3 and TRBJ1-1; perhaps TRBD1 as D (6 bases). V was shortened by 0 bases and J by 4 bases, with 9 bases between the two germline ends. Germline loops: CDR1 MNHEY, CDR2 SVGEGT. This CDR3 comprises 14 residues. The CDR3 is CASSYSTRGTEAFF. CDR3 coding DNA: TGTGCCAGCAGTTACTCTACCAGGGGCACTGAAGCTTTCTTT.

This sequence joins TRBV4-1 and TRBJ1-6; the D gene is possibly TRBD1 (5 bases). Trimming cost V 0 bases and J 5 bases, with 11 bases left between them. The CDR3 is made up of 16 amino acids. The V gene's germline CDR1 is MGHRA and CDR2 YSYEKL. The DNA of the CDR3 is TGCGCCAGCAGCCAAGACCGTACAGGCCATAATTCACCCCTCCACTTT. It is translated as CASSQDRTGHNSPLHF.

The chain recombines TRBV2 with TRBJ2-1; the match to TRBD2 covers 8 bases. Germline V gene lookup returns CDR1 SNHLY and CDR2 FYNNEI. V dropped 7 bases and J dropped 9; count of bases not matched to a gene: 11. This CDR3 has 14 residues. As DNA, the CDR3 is TGTGCCAGCATGGTAGCGGGAATAGATACTGAGCAGTTCTTC. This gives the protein CASMVAGIDTEQFF.

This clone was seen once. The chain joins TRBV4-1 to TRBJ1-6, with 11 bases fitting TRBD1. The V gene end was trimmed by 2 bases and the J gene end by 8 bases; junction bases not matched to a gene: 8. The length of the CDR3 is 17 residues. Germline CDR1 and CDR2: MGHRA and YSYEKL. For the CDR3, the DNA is TGCGCCAGCAGCCAAAAGCTGGTGGGACAGGGGGATTCACCCCTCCACTTT. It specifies CASSQKLVGQGDSPLHF.

The CDR3 DNA is TGTGCCAGCAGTGAGCAAATGGGACAGAAAGAGACCCAGTACTTC. It is translated as CASSEQMGQKETQYF. The V and J genes are TRBV25-1 and TRBJ2-5, with 7 bases fitting TRBD1. This CDR3 has 15 residues. V dropped 3 bases and J dropped 3; count of bases not matched to a gene: 7. The germline V gene encodes CDR1 MGHDK and CDR2 SYGVNS.

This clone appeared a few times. The CDR3 region is CASSENRSPNTEAFF. For the CDR3, the DNA is TGTGCCAGCAGCGAAAACAGGTCCCCGAACACTGAAGCTTTCTTT. The rearrangement joins TRBV7-9 to TRBJ1-1; D is possibly TRBD1 (5 bases). Germline V CDR1 and CDR2: SEHNR, FQNEAQ (reference sequence). V was clipped by 5 bases and J by 1 base, with 14 bases between them. There are 15 residues in the CDR3.

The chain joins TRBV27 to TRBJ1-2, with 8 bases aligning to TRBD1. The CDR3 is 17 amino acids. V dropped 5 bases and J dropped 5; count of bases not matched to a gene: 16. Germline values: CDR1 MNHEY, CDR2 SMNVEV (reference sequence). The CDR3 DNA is TGTGCCAGCAGTGATCTGGACAGGGTTGGCCTATTTTATGGCTACACCTTC. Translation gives CASSDLDRVGLFYGYTF.

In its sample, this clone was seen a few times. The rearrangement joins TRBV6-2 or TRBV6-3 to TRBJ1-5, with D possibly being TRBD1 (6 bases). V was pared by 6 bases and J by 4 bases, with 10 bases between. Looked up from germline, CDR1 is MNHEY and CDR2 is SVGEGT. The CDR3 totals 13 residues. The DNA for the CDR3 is TGTGCCAGCAGCTTACAGGGTAATCAGCCCCAGCATTTT. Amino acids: CASSLQGNQPQHF.

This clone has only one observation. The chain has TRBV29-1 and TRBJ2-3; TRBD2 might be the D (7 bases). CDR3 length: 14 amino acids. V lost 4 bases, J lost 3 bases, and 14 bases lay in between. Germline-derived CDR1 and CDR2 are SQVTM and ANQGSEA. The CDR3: CSVVAGAGTDTQYF. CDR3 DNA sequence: TGCAGCGTTGTCGCGGGGGCCGGGACAGATACGCAGTATTTT.

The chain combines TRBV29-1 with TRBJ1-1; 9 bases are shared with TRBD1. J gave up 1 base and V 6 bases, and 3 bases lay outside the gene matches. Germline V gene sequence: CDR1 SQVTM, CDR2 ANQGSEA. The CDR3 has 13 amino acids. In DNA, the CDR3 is TGCAGCGTAAAGGACAGGGGGAACACTGAAGCTTTCTTT. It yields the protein CSVKDRGNTEAFF. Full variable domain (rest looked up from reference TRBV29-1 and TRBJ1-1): SAVISQKPSRDICQRGTSLTIQCQVDSQVTMMFWYRQQPGQSLTLIATANQGSEATYESGFVIDKFPISRPNLTFSTLTVSNMSPEDSSIYLCSVKDRGNTEAFFGQGTRLTVV.

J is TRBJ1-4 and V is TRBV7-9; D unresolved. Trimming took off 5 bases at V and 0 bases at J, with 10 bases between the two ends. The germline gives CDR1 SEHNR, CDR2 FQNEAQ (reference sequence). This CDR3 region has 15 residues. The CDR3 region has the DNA TGTGCCAGCAGCAAAGCAGCGACAACTAATGAAAAACTGTTTTTT. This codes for CASSKAATTNEKLFF. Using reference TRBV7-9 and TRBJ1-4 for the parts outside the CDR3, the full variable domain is DTGVSQNPRHKITKRGQNVTFRCDPISEHNRLYWYRQTLGQGPEFLTYFQNEAQLEKSRLLSDRFSAERPKGSFSTLEIQRTEQGDSAMYLCASSKAATTNEKLFFGSGTQLSVL.

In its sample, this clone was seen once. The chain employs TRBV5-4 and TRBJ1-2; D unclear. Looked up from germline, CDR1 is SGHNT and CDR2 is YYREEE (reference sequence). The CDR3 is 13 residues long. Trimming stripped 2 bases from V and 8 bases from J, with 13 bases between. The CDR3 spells CASSFEPSGGYTF. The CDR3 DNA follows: TGTGCCAGCAGCTTTGAACCATCGGGAGGCTACACCTTC.

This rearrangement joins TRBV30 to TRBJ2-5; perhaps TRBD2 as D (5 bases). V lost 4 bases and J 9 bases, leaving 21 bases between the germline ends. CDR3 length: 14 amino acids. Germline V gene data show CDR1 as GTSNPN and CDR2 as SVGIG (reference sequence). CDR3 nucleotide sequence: TGTGCCTGGACTAAAGGACTTCAACGAGGGCCCCAGTACTTC. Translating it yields CAWTKGLQRGPQYF.

CDR3 protein: CASSRLNKRGADTDTQYF. The DNA for the CDR3 is TGCGCCAGCAGCCGCCTGAACAAGCGGGGGGCGGACACAGATACGCAGTATTTT. The V gene is TRBV5-1, the J gene TRBJ2-3; TRBD2 matches 9 bases. Per germline, CDR1 SGHRS and CDR2 YFSETQ. Trimming removed 4 bases from V and 2 bases from J; junction bases left unmatched: 14. There are 18 residues in the CDR3.